This TCR beta chain originates from a study of OX40 agonist ivuxolimab in advanced cancers. About the study: Head and neck, renal cell, melanoma or hepatocellular carcinoma were the cancers that dose-escalation patients had. Past anti-PD-1, anti-PD-L1 or anti-CTLA-4 therapy was accepted, and 40% had received some.

Whole-study results and caveats: Expansion of clones was among the lowest in partial responders at 0.1-3.0 mg/kg.

This clone was seen a few times. What it recognizes is unknown. Using immunoSEQ multiplex PCR, the repertoire was profiled, and TCRdb retains in-frame clones only, with some absent. Of around 17,000 clones listed, roughly 85% are singletons. Germline lookup yields CDR1 MNHEY and CDR2 SVGAGI. The ends were cut back, 7 bases at V and 5 bases at J, with 18 bases in the middle. The length of the CDR3 is 15 residues. Sequenced material: CD4+ or CD8+ T cells sorted from blood, taken in a trial of the OX40 agonist ivuxolimab. The clonotype was recovered from an adult with an advanced solid tumor such as melanoma, head and neck, liver or kidney cancer. V is TRBV6-5 and J is TRBJ2-1; D assignment may be TRBD1 or TRBD2 (5 bases each). CDR3 sequence reads: CASTLGTDIDNEQFF. The CDR3 DNA reads TGTGCCAGCACCCTCGGGACGGACATTGACAATGAGCAGTTCTTC.